This is a list of T cell receptor beta chains from one sample in a study of blood T cell repertoires in COVID-19. The method was immunoSEQ multiplex PCR; TCRdb's version includes in-frame clones alone and lacks a portion of them. The sample has some 200,000 clones; around 80% are singletons. The material sequenced was peripheral blood. The origin of the receptors is a woman between 35 and 50 years old who had recovered from COVID-19. CDR3s include the opening cysteine and the closing phenylalanine or tryptophan. A D gene is named only where the DNA matches it firmly. Expanded clones are given a class, and other clones once, few, many or no size at all.

D gene,V gene,clone size,J gene,CDR3 protein,CDR3 DNA
TRBD2,TRBV5-1,NA,TRBJ2-2,CASGTGTSNTGELFF,TGCGCCAGCGGAACCGGGACTAGCAACACCGGGGAGCTGTTTTTT
TRBD2,TRBV9,NA,TRBJ2-5,CASSTFGTIQETQYF,TGTGCCAGCAGCACTTTCGGGACTATACAAGAGACCCAGTACTTC
NA,TRBV6-5,NA,TRBJ1-6,CASGLAGTPESPLHF,TGTGCCAGCGGACTGGCGGGAACACCCGAATCACCCCTCCACTTT
TRBD1,TRBV6-2/TRBV6-3,NA,TRBJ2-5,CASSQQGWQETQYF,TGTGCCAGCAGTCAACAGGGGTGGCAAGAGACCCAGTACTTC
NA,TRBV7-2,NA,TRBJ1-1,CASSLAARGTEAFF,TGTGCCAGCAGCCTGGCGGCGCGGGGCACTGAAGCTTTCTTT
TRBD1,TRBV5-1,NA,TRBJ2-7,CASSPRTGGYEQYF,TGCGCCAGCAGCCCGAGAACAGGGGGCTACGAGCAGTACTTC
TRBD1,TRBV5-1,NA,TRBJ1-6,CASSLVVIPGQMNSPLHF,TGCGCCAGCAGCTTGGTGGTAATTCCGGGACAGATGAATTCACCCCTCCACTTT
TRBD1,TRBV27,once,TRBJ1-2,CASSLSTGGSGYTF,TGTGCCAGCAGTTTATCCACAGGGGGCAGTGGCTACACCTTC
NA,TRBV30,few,TRBJ2-2,CAWTYANTGELFF,TGTGCCTGGACCTACGCGAACACCGGGGAGCTGTTTTTT
TRBD2,TRBV29-1,NA,TRBJ2-1,CSVRVLAGNNEQFF,TGCAGCGTTCGGGTACTAGCGGGGAACAATGAGCAGTTCTTC
NA,TRBV7-9,NA,TRBJ1-1,CASSPPPRGKKGTEAFF,TGTGCCAGCAGCCCACCCCCCCGGGGGAAGAAGGGGACTGAAGCTTTCTTT
NA,TRBV19,NA,TRBJ1-1,CASSISSDGTEAFF,TGTGCCAGTAGTATTAGTAGCGACGGCACTGAAGCTTTCTTT
NA,TRBV21-1,NA,TRBJ2-7,CASSNQNTPSVGYEQYF,TGTGCCAGCAGCAATCAGAACACTCCAAGCGTAGGCTACGAGCAGTACTTC
TRBD1,TRBV6-1,NA,TRBJ1-2,CASSDSPYRGRSNYGYTF,TGTGCCAGCAGTGATAGCCCCTACAGGGGGCGATCTAACTATGGCTACACCTTC
NA,TRBV19,NA,TRBJ2-2,CASQSSGTGELFF,TGTGCCAGCCAGTCTTCGGGCACCGGGGAGCTGTTTTTT
NA,TRBV21-1,NA,TRBJ1-2,CASSIPEYRHGYTF,TGTGCCAGCAGCATCCCGGAGTATAGGCATGGCTACACCTTC